These 22 T cell receptor beta chains originate from one sample sequenced in a study of neurological immune-mediated disorders (dated by TCRdb to about 2019). The sample's time point label, decoded: longitudinal time-point 3. Receptor libraries were prepared by 5' RACE. The instrument was an Illumina HiSeq 2500. TCRdb handled the public reads itself, with Q25 trimming in fastp and clone calling in MiXCR, and kept productive beta chains. Each entry is one CDR3 protein sequence, shown with its most common DNA and genes. The sample table lists 45,000 to 65,000 distinct CDR3 sequences, 7.5% to 9.5% of them with a count of one. 1.9% of the sample is taken by the ten largest. Sequences were obtained from PBMCs. Receptor source: a woman aged 40 to 55 in good health.

This clonotype was seen at least ten times. V is TRBV6-6 and J is TRBJ1-1; D not resolved. From germline, CDR1 is MNHNY and CDR2 SVGAGI (reference sequence). The CDR3 spans 14 residues. Trimming stripped 6 bases from V and 3 bases from J, with 14 bases between. CDR3 sequence: CASRRREGDTEAFF. The CDR3 DNA reads as TGTGCCAGCAGAAGACGGGAGGGAGACACTGAAGCTTTCTTT.

V and J are TRBV6-2 or TRBV6-3 and TRBJ1-2; 7 bases are shared with TRBD1. From germline, CDR1 is MNHEY and CDR2 SVGEGT. This CDR3 has 14 residues. J was trimmed by 4 bases and V by 0 bases; bases with no gene match: 2. The CDR3 sequence: CASSYSRDSYGYTF. DNA for the CDR3: TGTGCCAGCAGTTACTCTCGGGACAGCTATGGCTACACCTTC.

This clonotype was counted at least ten times. The CDR3 coding sequence is TGTGCCAGCAGTTACGAGTATGCGGCCACTGAAGCTTTCTTT. Residues: CASSYEYAATEAFF. The chain has TRBV6-2 or TRBV6-3 and TRBJ1-1; D is unresolved. CDR1 is MNHEY, CDR2 SVGEGT, per germline. V lost 2 bases, J lost 4 bases, and 11 bases lay in between. CDR3 length: 14 residues.

This clonotype was seen many times. The chain carries TRBV13 and TRBJ1-2; TRBD1 aligns across 7 bases. The J segment lost 2 bases and the V segment lost 5 bases, leaving 5 bases of the junction unmatched. The CDR3 loop spans 14 amino acids. Germline V gene sequence: CDR1 PRHDT, CDR2 FYEKMQ (reference sequence). In DNA form, the CDR3 reads TGTGCCAGCAGCCTAAAGGGACAGAACTATGGCTACACCTTC. It encodes CASSLKGQNYGYTF. The entire variable domain, with the rest obtained from reference TRBV13 and TRBJ1-2, is as follows: AAGVIQSPRHLIKEKRETATLKCYPIPRHDTVYWYQQGPGQDPQFLISFYEKMQSDKGSIPDRFSAQQFSDYHSELNMSSLELGDSALYFCASSLKGQNYGYTFGSGTRLTVV.

This clonotype was detected ten times or more. V gene TRBV4-2 combines with J gene TRBJ1-1; 7 nucleotides line up with TRBD1. Germline CDR1 LGHNA, CDR2 YNFKEQ. The CDR3 spans 13 residues. V dropped 4 bases and J dropped 5; count of bases not matched to a gene: 4. DNA of the CDR3: TGTGCCAGCAGCCGTCAGGGGGAGACTGAAGCTTTCTTT. Its translation: CASSRQGETEAFF.

This clonotype has ten or more counts. The chain recombines TRBV6-2 or TRBV6-3 with TRBJ1-2; D may be TRBD1 (5 bases). Between the trimmed V and J ends, which lost 2 bases and 6 bases, there was a span of 13 bases. The CDR3 extends over 14 amino acids. Germline lookup yields CDR1 MNHEY and CDR2 SVGEGT. The CDR3 DNA is TGTGCCAGCAGTTACGCCACCAGAGGGGATGGCTACACCTTC. It is translated as CASSYATRGDGYTF.

V usage is TRBV20-1 and J usage is TRBJ1-1; D not resolved. The germline V gene encodes CDR1 DFQATT and CDR2 SNEGSKA (reference sequence). CDR3 length: 14 amino acids. The V and J ends lost 0 bases and 2 bases respectively, with 10 bases between them. The CDR3 DNA reads as TGCAGTGCTAGAGATATAAGGGTAAACACTGAAGCTTTCTTT. Residues: CSARDIRVNTEAFF.

This clonotype was counted ten times or more. The chain joins TRBV7-2 to TRBJ1-4; a possible D gene is TRBD1 (5 bases). Germline values: CDR1 SGHTA, CDR2 FQGNSA. This CDR3 region has 14 residues. The V gene lost 5 bases and the J gene lost 7 bases, with 14 bases spanning the gap. CDR3: CASSLNPGGEKLFF. CDR3 nucleotides: TGTGCCAGCAGCCTAAATCCCGGGGGTGAAAAACTGTTTTTT.

At least ten counts were recorded for this clonotype. The chain couples TRBV4-1 to TRBJ1-1; possibly TRBD1 for D (6 bases). Per the germline V gene, CDR1 is MGHRA and CDR2 is YSYEKL. The CDR3 contains 17 residues. Trimming pared 4 bases from V and 6 bases from J, leaving 24 bases between. The CDR3, as DNA: TGCGCCAGCAGCCTCTCCATTACAGGGTACTCTCAGTCTGAAGCTTTCTTT. Its protein product is CASSLSITGYSQSEAFF.

In this sample, this clonotype turned up many times. This chain uses TRBV14 with TRBJ2-1; D is uncertain. The germline V gene encodes CDR1 SGHDN and CDR2 FVKESK. The germline V and J ends were trimmed by 4 bases and 3 bases, with 10 bases remaining between them. The CDR3 is 14 residues long. The CDR3 region is CASSLWTDYNEQFF. CDR3 in DNA: TGTGCCAGCAGCCTTTGGACCGACTACAATGAGCAGTTCTTC.

The chain uses TRBV5-1 and TRBJ2-3, with 7 bases aligning to TRBD1. V was clipped by 4 bases and J by 3 bases; unmatched bases: 8. Germline V lookup: CDR1 SGHRS, CDR2 YFSETQ. The CDR3 runs 15 residues. The CDR3 sequence is CASSMRGQPTDTQYF. In DNA form, the CDR3 reads TGCGCCAGCAGCATGAGGGGACAGCCTACAGATACGCAGTATTTT.

This clonotype was picked up a small number of times. A clone one base away is much larger, so this may be a read error. The V call is TRBV6-6, the J call TRBJ1-5; a possible D gene is TRBD1 (5 bases). CDR1 and CDR2 (germline): MNHNY, SVGAGI (reference sequence). Trimming pared 5 bases from V and 11 bases from J, leaving 10 bases between. The CDR3 covers 11 residues. The CDR3 sequence: CASSGGVAQHF. The DNA of the CDR3 is TGTGCCAGCAGTGGGGGAGTGGCCCAGCATTTT.

Ten or more counts support this clonotype. The chain employs TRBV5-1 and TRBJ2-2; 7 positions match TRBD2. The V and J ends lost 5 bases and 5 bases, in that order; junction bases with no gene match: 9. Germline values: CDR1 SGHRS, CDR2 YFSETQ. CDR3 size: 15 residues. In DNA, the CDR3 is TGCGCCAGCAGAGGTGTTGCTAGCGGTACCGGGGAGCTGTTTTTT. This gives the protein CASRGVASGTGELFF.

This clonotype has a count of ten or more. The V call is TRBV5-1, the J call TRBJ2-5, with 9 bases identical to TRBD1. The CDR3 consists of 17 residues. Germline-derived CDR1 and CDR2 are SGHRS and YFSETQ. Unmatched junction bases numbered 11, after V lost 3 bases and J lost 2 bases. CDR3 loop: CASSSTGTGKLQETQYF. CDR3 nucleotides: TGCGCCAGCAGCTCTACCGGGACAGGGAAGCTTCAAGAGACCCAGTACTTC.

This clonotype was seen ten or more times. This sequence joins TRBV6-4 and TRBJ2-3; a possible D gene is TRBD2 (5 bases). There are 14 residues in the CDR3. Trimming removed 3 bases from V and 4 bases from J, with 11 bases in between. Germline V gene data show CDR1 as MRHNA and CDR2 as SNTAGT. The CDR3 is CASSEAGGADTQYF. CDR3 sequence (DNA): TGTGCCAGCAGTGAGGCGGGCGGCGCAGATACGCAGTATTTT.

This clonotype was counted at least ten times. The chain carries TRBV20-1 and TRBJ2-7; weak D call: TRBD2 (5 bases). V was shortened by 5 bases and J by 0 bases, with 14 bases between the two germline ends. This CDR3 spans 14 amino acids. Looked up from germline, CDR1 is DFQATT and CDR2 is SNEGSKA (reference sequence). The CDR3 DNA reads TGCAGTGCTTCCCGGACTCGCCGCTCCTACGAGCAGTACTTC. This codes for CSASRTRRSYEQYF.

This clonotype was recorded many times. The chain combines TRBV7-9 with TRBJ1-4, with D unclear. V lost 5 bases and J 4 bases, leaving 11 bases between the germline ends. Germline V gene data show CDR1 as SEHNR and CDR2 as FQNEAQ (reference sequence). The CDR3 spans 14 residues. The CDR3 protein is CASSLSLGNEKLFF. The DNA of the CDR3 is TGTGCCAGCAGCCTCAGCTTGGGTAATGAAAAACTGTTTTTT.

The chain couples TRBV7-9 to TRBJ2-3; D is possibly TRBD1 (6 bases). CDR1 and CDR2 (germline): SEHNR, FQNEAQ (reference sequence). Trimming removed 5 bases from V and 3 bases from J, with 9 bases in between. The CDR3 consists of 13 residues. CDR3 sequence reads: CASSGTGTDTQYF. Written as DNA, the CDR3 is TGTGCCAGCAGCGGCACAGGGACAGATACGCAGTATTTT.

This clonotype has ten or more counts. The chain recombines TRBV20-1 with TRBJ2-4; 13 positions agree with TRBD2. V shed 0 bases, J shed 7 bases, and the junction held 9 bases outside the gene matches. CDR3 length equals 17 residues. Germline V lookup: CDR1 DFQATT, CDR2 SNEGSKA (reference sequence). The CDR3 protein is CSAREELAGGPRNIQYF. The CDR3 DNA sequence: TGCAGTGCTAGAGAAGAACTAGCGGGGGGGCCTCGGAACATTCAGTACTTC.

This clonotype was counted only a few times. The chain employs TRBV20-1 and TRBJ2-5, with TRBD2 identical over 10 bases. The V gene end was trimmed by 6 bases and the J gene end by 5 bases; junction bases not matched to a gene: 6. The CDR3 spans 13 residues. The germline CDR1 and CDR2 sequences are DFQATT and SNEGSKA (reference sequence). CDR3 nucleotides: TGCAGTGCGCAACTAGCGGGACGTGAGACCCAGTACTTC. Encoded protein: CSAQLAGRETQYF.

This clonotype appeared many times. The J gene is TRBJ2-5, the V gene TRBV7-2; 11 bases align to TRBD2. The CDR3 length is 13 residues. Germline trimming cut 5 bases from V and 4 bases from J; bases unmatched to any gene: 0. Germline V gives CDR1 SGHTA, CDR2 FQGNSA. The CDR3, as DNA: TGTGCCAGCAGCACTAGCGGGGGAGAGACCCAGTACTTC. Translated: CASSTSGGETQYF.

The table lists this clonotype with a few counts. The CDR3 spells CASSQVSITGRGYEQYF. The CDR3 DNA is TGTGCCAGCAGCCAAGTTTCAATCACTGGGCGGGGCTACGAGCAGTACTTC. The rearrangement links TRBV3-1 to TRBJ2-7; D may be TRBD2 (6 bases). V was clipped by 1 base and J by 3 bases, with 19 bases between them. Looked up from germline, CDR1 is LGHDT and CDR2 is YNNKEL (reference sequence). CDR3 length: 17 residues.